The source of this T cell receptor beta chain is a study of CD8 T cells in Susac syndrome (dated by TCRdb to between 2018 and 2021). Notes on the research overall: Repertoire sequencing was used to test whether CD8+ T cell activation and differentiation in Susac syndrome was antigen driven.

The CDR3 holds 13 amino acids from the cysteine to the phenylalanine. Only CDR3 DNA is held: 39 bases, read in frame from base 1. CDR1 SEHNR and CDR2 FQNEAQ are derived from the germline V gene (reference sequence). Cut back by 2 bases and 3 bases, the V and J ends lie 7 bases apart. General study outcomes and caveats: The study acknowledged that relatively few individuals were included in the TCR sequencing and HLA analysis.

High-throughput TCR beta sequencing profiled peripheral blood CD8+ and CD4+ T cells from healthy donors, Susac syndrome patients and multiple sclerosis patients. Healthy donors were included as age- and sex-matched controls. CD8+ TEMRA cells were enriched by FACS, while bulk CD8+ and CD4+ T cells were purified by magnetic negative isolation. Blood was drawn into EDTA tubes, processed within 24 hours, and PBMCs were isolated by density gradient centrifugation. PBMCs destined for TCR sequencing were cryopreserved in liquid nitrogen and later thawed in a 37 °C water bath. A purity of at least 90% was achieved for sorted or isolated CD4+, CD8+ and CD8+ TEMRA cells. In regard to this clonotype: Its specific antigen is unknown. Qualities for individual bases were not recorded, and no much larger clone is one base off.

RNA was extracted using the RNeasy kit, and roughly 0.45 to 1 microgram was reverse transcribed with random hexamers. The immunoSEQ multiplex PCR assay, covering 54 Vbeta and 13 Jbeta segments, was used to amplify TCR beta CDR3 regions. To correct PCR amplification bias, a synthetic template baseline was used for both primer optimization and computational correction. Under the source paper's analysis protocol: Reads were assigned to V, D and J genes according to IMGT and analyzed in immunoSEQ Analyzer, with only productive sequences retained. To calculate clonality, Shannon entropy was normalized by log2 of the number of productive unique sequences and then subtracted from one. For each patient and control, public and private clones were evaluated within the 100 most prevalent clones. Susac-specific clones were defined as absent from healthy and MS cohorts, 1052 published viral clones and other ImmuneACCESS disease sequences. TCRdb trimmed public reads at Q25 via fastp, called clones via MiXCR and kept in-frame beta chains. Under each unique CDR3 protein, matching rows form one entry showing the most common genes and DNA. The V and J calls, along with clone size, are taken from TCRdb and not from the paper's own processing. The sample table lists around 150,000 distinct CDR3 sequences, about 93% of them with a count of one. The ten most abundant clones make up about 0.13% of the sample.

Source material: CD4+ T cells from PBMCs. The receptor chain draws on TRBV7-9 and TRBJ1-1, with the D gene not clear enough to name. The receptor was isolated from a human donor in good health. The DNA is as follows: TGTGCCAGCAGCTTAACGTCAGACACTGAAGCTTTCTTT. Its translation reads: CASSLTSDTEAFF.